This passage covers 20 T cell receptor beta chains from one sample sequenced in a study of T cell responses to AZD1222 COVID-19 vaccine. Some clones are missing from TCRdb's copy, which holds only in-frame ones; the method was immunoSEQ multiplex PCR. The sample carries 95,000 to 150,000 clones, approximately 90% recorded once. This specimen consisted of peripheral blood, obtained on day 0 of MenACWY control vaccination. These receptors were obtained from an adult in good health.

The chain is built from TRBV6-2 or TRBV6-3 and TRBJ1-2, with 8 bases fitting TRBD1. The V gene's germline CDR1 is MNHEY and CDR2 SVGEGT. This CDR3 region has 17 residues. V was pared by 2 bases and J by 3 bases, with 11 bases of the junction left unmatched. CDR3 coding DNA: TGTGCCAGCAGTTACCCGAGGACAGGGTGGTCCGACTATGGCTACACCTTC. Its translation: CASSYPRTGWSDYGYTF.

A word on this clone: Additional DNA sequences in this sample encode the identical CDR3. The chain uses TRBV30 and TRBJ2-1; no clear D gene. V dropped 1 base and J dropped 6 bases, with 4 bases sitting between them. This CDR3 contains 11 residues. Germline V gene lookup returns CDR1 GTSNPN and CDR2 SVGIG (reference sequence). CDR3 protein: CAWSGVNEQFF. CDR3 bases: TGTGCCTGGAGTGGAGTCAATGAGCAGTTCTTC.

Here the CDR3 DNA reads TGTGCCAGCCTAACGGTGGGGGTTAGTGTGGGAGAGACCCAGTACTTC. Translation: CASLTVGVSVGETQYF. This sequence joins TRBV2 and TRBJ2-5; tentatively, D is TRBD1 or TRBD2 (5 bases each). This CDR3 comprises 16 residues. The germline V and J ends were trimmed by 8 bases and 4 bases, with 23 bases remaining between them. Per germline, CDR1 SNHLY and CDR2 FYNNEI.

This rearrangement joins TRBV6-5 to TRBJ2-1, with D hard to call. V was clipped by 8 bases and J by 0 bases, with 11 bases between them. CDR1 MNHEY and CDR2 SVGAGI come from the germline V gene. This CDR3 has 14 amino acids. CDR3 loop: CASQIRLSYNEQFF. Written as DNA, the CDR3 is TGTGCCAGCCAAATTCGTCTCTCCTACAATGAGCAGTTCTTC.

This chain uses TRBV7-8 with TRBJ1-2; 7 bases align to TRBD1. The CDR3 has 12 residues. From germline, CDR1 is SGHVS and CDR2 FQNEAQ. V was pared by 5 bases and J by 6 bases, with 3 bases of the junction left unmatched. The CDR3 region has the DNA TGTGCCAGCAGCCCGACAGGGAATGGCTACACCTTC. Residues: CASSPTGNGYTF.

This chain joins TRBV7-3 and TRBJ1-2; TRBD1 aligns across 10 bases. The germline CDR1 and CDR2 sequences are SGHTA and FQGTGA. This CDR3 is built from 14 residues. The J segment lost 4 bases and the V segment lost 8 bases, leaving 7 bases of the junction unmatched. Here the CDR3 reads CASGPGQGSYGYTF. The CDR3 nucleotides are TGTGCCAGCGGTCCGGGACAGGGGTCCTATGGCTACACCTTC. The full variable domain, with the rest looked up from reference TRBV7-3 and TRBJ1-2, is GAGVSQTPSNKVTEKGKYVELRCDPISGHTALYWYRQSLGQGPEFLIYFQGTGAADDSGLPNDRFFAVRPEGSVSTLKIQRTERGDSAVYLCASGPGQGSYGYTFGSGTRLTVV.

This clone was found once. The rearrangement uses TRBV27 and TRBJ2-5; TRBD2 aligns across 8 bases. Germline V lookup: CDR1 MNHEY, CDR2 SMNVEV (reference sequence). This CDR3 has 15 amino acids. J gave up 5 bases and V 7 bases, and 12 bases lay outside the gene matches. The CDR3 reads CASTPTGGGLETQYF. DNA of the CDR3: TGTGCCAGCACCCCAACCGGGGGGGGCCTGGAGACCCAGTACTTC.

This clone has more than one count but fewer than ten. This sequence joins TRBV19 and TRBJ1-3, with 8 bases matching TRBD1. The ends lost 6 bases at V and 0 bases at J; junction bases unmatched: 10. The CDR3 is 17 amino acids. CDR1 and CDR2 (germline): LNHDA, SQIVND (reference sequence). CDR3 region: CASSTTWTGLSGNTIYF. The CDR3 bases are TGTGCCAGTAGCACAACCTGGACAGGGCTCTCTGGAAACACCATATATTTT.

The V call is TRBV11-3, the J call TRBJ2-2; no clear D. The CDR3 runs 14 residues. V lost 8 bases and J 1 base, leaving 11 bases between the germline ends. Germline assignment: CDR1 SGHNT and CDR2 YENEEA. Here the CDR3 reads CASSPGENTGELFF. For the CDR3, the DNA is TGTGCCAGCTCTCCCGGCGAGAACACCGGGGAGCTGTTTTTT.

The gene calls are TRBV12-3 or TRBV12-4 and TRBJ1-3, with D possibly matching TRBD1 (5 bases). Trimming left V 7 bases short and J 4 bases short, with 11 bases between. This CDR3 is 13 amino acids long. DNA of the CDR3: TGTGCCAGCAATAAGGGGTCCGGAAACACCATATATTTT. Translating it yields CASNKGSGNTIYF.

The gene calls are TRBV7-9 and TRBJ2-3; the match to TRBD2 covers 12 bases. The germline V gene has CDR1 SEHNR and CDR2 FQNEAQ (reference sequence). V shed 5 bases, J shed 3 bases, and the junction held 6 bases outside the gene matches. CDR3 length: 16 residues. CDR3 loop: CASSPAGTSGTDTQYF. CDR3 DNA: TGTGCCAGCAGCCCCGCCGGGACTAGCGGGACAGATACGCAGTATTTT.

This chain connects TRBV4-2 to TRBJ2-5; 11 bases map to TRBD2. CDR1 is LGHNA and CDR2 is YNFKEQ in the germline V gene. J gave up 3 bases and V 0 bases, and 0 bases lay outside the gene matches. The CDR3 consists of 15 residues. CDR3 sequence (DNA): TGTGCCAGCAGCCAAGAGGGACTAGCGGAAGAGACCCAGTACTTC. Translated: CASSQEGLAEETQYF.

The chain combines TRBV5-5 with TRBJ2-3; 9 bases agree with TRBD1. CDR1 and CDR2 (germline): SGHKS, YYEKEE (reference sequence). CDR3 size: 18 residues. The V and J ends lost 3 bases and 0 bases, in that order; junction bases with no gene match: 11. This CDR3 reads CASSWKRGQGFSTDTQYF. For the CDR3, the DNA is TGTGCCAGCAGCTGGAAAAGAGGACAGGGGTTCAGCACAGATACGCAGTATTTT.

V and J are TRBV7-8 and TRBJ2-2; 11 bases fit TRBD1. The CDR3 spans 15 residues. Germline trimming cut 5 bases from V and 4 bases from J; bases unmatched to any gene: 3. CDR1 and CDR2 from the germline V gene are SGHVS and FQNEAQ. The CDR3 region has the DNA TGTGCCAGCAGCCGGGACAGGGGGGGCACCGGGGAGCTGTTTTTT. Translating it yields CASSRDRGGTGELFF.

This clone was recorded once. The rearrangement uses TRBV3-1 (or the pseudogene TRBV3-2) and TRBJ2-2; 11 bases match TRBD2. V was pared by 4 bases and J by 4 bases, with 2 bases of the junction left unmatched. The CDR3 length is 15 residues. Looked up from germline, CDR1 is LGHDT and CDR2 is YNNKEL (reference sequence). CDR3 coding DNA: TGTGCCAGCAGCCCTGGGACTAGCGGCACCGGGGAGCTGTTTTTT. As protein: CASSPGTSGTGELFF.

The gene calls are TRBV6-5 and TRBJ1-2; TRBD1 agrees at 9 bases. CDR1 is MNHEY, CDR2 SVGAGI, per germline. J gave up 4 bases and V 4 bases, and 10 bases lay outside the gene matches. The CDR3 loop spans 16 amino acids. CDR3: CASSSRDRVYGYGYTF. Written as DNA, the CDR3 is TGTGCCAGCAGTTCTAGGGACAGGGTATATGGCTATGGCTACACCTTC.

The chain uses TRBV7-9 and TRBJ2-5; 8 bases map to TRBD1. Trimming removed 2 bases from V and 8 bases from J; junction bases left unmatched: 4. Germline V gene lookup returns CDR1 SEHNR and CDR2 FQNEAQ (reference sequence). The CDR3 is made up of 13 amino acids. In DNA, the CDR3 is TGTGCCAGCAGCTTAATCGACAGGGGAACCCAGTACTTC. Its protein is CASSLIDRGTQYF.

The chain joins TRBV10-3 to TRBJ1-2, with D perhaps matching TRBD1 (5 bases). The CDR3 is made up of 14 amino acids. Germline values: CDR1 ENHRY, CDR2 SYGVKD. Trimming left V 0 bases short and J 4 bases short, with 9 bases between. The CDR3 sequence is CAISESWTTYGYTF. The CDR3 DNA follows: TGTGCCATCAGTGAGTCGTGGACAACCTATGGCTACACCTTC.

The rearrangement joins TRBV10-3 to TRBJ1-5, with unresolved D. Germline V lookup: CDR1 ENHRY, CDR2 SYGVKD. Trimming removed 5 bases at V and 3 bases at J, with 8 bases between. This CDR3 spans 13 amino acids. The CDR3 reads CAISLAANQPQHF. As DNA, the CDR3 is TGTGCCATCAGTTTGGCCGCCAATCAGCCCCAGCATTTT.

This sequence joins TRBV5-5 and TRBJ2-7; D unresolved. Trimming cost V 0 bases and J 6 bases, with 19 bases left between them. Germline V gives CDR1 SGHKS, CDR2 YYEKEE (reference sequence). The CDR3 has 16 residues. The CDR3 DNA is TGTGCCAGCAGCTTGGACGGGCCGATCTACTCGGGCGAGCAGTACTTC. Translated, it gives CASSLDGPIYSGEQYF.